This T cell receptor (beta chain) was sequenced during a study of shared clonotypes between healthy human individuals. Overall study: Three CD4 naive, three CD4 memory, two CD8 naive and one CD8 memory plate were used per donor.

In the case of this clone: The same CDR3 is also encoded by other DNA sequences in this sample.

This table comes from immunoSEQ multiplex PCR, and its TCRdb copy is limited to in-frame clones, with some not included. The profile shows more than 2 million clones, roughly 93% of them singletons. In the naive CD8 group, cells lacked CD45RO and were positively selected for CCR7, so terminally differentiated effector memory CD45RA+ cells were left out. Germline V gene data show CDR1 as MDHEN and CDR2 as SYDVKM. This CDR3 spans 13 amino acids. V lost 2 bases and J 3 bases, leaving 8 bases between the germline ends. The clonotype was recovered from a man aged 18 to 30 in good health. Some clones in this sample may be carry-over from other donors' samples. Sequences were obtained from naive CD8+ T cells from PBMCs. The gene calls are TRBV28 and TRBJ2-7; TRBD2 might be the D (6 bases). The CDR3 coding sequence is TGTGCCAGCAGTTTAGACGGGAGCTACGAGCAGTACTTC. It translates to CASSLDGSYEQYF.